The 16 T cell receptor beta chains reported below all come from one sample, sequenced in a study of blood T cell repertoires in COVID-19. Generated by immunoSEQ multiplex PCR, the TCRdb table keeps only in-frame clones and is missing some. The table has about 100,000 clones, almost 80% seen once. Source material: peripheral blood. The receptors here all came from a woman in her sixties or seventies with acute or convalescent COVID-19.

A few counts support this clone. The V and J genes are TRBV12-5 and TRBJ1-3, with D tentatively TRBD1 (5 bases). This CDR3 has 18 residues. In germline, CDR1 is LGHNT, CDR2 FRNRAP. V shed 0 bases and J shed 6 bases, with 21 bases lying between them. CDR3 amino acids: CASGLVRSGDFNENTIYF. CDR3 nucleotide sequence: TGTGCTAGTGGTTTGGTACGGTCGGGGGACTTTAACGAAAACACCATATATTTT.

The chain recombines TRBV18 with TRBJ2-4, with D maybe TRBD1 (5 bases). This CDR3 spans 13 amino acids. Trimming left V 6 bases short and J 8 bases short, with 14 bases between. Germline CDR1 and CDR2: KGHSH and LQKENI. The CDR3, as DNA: TGTGCCAGCTCTACAGGATCCTTGGACATTCAGTACTTC. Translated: CASSTGSLDIQYF. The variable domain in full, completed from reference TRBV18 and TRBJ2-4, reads NAGVMQNPRHLVRRRGQEARLRCSPMKGHSHVYWYRQLPEEGLKFMVYLQKENIIDESGMPKERFSAEFPKEGPSILRIQQVVRGDSAAYFCASSTGSLDIQYFGAGTRLSVL.

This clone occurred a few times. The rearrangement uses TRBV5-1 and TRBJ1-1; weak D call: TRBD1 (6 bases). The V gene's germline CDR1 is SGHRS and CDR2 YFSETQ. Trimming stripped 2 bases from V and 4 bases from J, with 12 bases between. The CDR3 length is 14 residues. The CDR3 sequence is CASSFTGRGTEAFF. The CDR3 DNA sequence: TGCGCCAGCAGCTTTACAGGGAGGGGCACTGAAGCTTTCTTT.

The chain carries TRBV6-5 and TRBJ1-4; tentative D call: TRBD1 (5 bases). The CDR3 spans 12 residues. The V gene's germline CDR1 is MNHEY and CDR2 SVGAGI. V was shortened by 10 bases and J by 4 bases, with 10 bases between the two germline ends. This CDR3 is CATDSYNEKLFF. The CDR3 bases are TGTGCCACCGACAGTTATAATGAAAAACTGTTTTTT.

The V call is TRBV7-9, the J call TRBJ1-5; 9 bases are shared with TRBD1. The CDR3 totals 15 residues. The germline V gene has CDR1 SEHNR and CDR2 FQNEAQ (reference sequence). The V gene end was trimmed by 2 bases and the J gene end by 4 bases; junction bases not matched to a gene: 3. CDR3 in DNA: TGTGCCAGCAGCTTACCTGGGACAGGGAATCAGCCCCAGCATTTT. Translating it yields CASSLPGTGNQPQHF. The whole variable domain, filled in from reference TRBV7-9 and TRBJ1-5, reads DTGVSQNPRHKITKRGQNVTFRCDPISEHNRLYWYRQTLGQGPEFLTYFQNEAQLEKSRLLSDRFSAERPKGSFSTLEIQRTEQGDSAMYLCASSLPGTGNQPQHFGDGTRLSIL.

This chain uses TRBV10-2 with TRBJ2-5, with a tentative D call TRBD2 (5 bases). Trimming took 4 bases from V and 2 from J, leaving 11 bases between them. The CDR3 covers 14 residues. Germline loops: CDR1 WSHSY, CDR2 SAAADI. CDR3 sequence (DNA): TGCGCCAGCAGTGTACTAGGCAGTCAAGAGACCCAGTACTTC. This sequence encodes CASSVLGSQETQYF.

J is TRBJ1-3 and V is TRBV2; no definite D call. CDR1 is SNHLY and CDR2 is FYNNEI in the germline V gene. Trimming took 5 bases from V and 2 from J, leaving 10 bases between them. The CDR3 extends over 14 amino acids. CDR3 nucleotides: TGTGCCAGCAGTAAAGAGGGAGCTGGAAACACCATATATTTT. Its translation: CASSKEGAGNTIYF. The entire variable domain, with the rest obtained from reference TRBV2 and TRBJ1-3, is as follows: EPEVTQTPSHQVTQMGQEVILRCVPISNHLYFYWYRQILGQKVEFLVSFYNNEISEKSEIFDDQFSVERPDGSNFTLKIRSTKLEDSAMYFCASSKEGAGNTIYFGEGSWLTVV.

For the CDR3, the DNA is TGTGCCAGCAGTTTCTCCGGGTTTTATAATTCACCCCTCCACTTT. This translates into CASSFSGFYNSPLHF. V is TRBV28 and J is TRBJ1-6, with D unclear. The germline V gene has CDR1 MDHEN and CDR2 SYDVKM. The ends were cut back, 3 bases at V and 4 bases at J, with 10 bases in the middle. This CDR3 spans 15 amino acids.

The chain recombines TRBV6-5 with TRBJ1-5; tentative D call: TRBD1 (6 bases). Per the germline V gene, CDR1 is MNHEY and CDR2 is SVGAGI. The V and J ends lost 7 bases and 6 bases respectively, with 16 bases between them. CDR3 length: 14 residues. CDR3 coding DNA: TGTGCCAGCACCCCAAACAGGGACGGTCAGCCCCAGCATTTT. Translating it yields CASTPNRDGQPQHF.

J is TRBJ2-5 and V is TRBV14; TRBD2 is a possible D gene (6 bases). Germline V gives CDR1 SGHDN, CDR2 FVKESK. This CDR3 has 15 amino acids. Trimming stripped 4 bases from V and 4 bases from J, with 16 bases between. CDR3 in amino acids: CASSPRERRGETQYF. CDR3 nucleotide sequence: TGTGCCAGCAGCCCGCGAGAACGGCGGGGAGAGACCCAGTACTTC.

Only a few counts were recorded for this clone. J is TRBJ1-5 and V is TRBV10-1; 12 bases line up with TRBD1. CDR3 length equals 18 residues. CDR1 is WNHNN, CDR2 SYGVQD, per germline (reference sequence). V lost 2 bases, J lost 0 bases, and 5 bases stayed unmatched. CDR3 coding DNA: TGCGCCAGCAGTGAGGGCGGGACAGGGGGCTTTAGCAATCAGCCCCAGCATTTT. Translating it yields CASSEGGTGGFSNQPQHF.

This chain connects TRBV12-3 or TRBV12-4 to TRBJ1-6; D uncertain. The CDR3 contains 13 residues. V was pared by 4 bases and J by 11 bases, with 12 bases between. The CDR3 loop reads CASSSAPGTPLHF. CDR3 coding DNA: TGTGCCAGCAGTTCTGCACCGGGGACACCCCTCCACTTT.

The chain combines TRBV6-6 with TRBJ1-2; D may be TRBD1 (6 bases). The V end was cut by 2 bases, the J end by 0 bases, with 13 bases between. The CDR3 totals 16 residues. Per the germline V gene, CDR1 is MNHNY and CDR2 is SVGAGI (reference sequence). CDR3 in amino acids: CASSYTGTLANYGYTF. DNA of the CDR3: TGTGCCAGCAGTTACACAGGGACCCTAGCTAACTATGGCTACACCTTC.

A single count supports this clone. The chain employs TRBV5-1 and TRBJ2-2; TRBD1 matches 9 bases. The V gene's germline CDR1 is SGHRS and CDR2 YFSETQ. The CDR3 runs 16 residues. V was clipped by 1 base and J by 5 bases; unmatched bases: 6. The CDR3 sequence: CASSLHGTGKTGELFF. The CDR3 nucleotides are TGCGCCAGCAGCTTGCACGGGACAGGGAAGACCGGGGAGCTGTTTTTT.

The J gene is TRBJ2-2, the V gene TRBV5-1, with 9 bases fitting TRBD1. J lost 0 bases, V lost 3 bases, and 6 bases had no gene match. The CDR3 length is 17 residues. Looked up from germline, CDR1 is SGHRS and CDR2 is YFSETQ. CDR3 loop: CASSSQQGAPNTGELFF. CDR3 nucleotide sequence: TGCGCCAGCAGCTCGCAACAGGGGGCCCCGAACACCGGGGAGCTGTTTTTT.

The CDR3 spells CASMPGLNQPQHF. As DNA, the CDR3 is TGTGCCAGCATGCCAGGTCTCAATCAGCCCCAGCATTTT. This sequence joins TRBV2 and TRBJ1-5; D ambiguous. The CDR3 is made up of 13 amino acids. Germline-derived CDR1 and CDR2 are SNHLY and FYNNEI. The V end lost 7 bases, the J end lost 3 bases, and 10 bases lay between the germline ends.